This passage covers 11 T cell receptor beta chains from one sample sequenced in a study of blood T cell repertoires in COVID-19. This table comes from immunoSEQ multiplex PCR, and its TCRdb copy is limited to in-frame clones, with some not included. The data contain more than 50,000 clones, roughly 90% of them singletons. Sequencing was performed on peripheral blood. All receptors derive from an older man with acute or convalescent COVID-19.

The V gene is TRBV19, the J gene TRBJ1-2; 7 bases map to TRBD1. The V gene's germline CDR1 is LNHDA and CDR2 SQIVND (reference sequence). With V trimmed by 5 bases and J by 1 base, 4 bases remained unmatched. CDR3 length: 14 amino acids. CDR3 amino acids: CASSPGGGNYGYTF. The CDR3, as DNA: TGTGCCAGTAGTCCAGGGGGAGGTAACTATGGCTACACCTTC.

The chain carries TRBV5-1 and TRBJ2-7; 12 bases match TRBD1. CDR3 length: 15 amino acids. V lost 4 bases, J lost 7 bases, and 9 bases stayed unmatched. Germline CDR1 reads SGHRS; CDR2 reads YFSETQ. CDR3 in DNA: TGCGCCAGCAGCCTACTCGGGACAGGGGGCGAAGAGCAGTACTTC. This gives the protein CASSLLGTGGEEQYF.

The chain employs TRBV19 and TRBJ2-6, with D unresolved. Trimming cost V 3 bases and J 1 base, with 13 bases left between them. CDR3 size: 17 residues. Germline CDR1 is LNHDA and CDR2 is SQIVND (reference sequence). CDR3 residues: CASSIPGVGSGANVLTF. The CDR3 bases are TGTGCCAGTAGTATCCCGGGTGTTGGGTCTGGGGCCAACGTCCTGACTTTC.

The chain uses TRBV6-1 and TRBJ2-7; TRBD2 matches at 7 bases. This CDR3 comprises 13 residues. CDR1 is MNHNS and CDR2 is SASEGT in the germline V gene. The V gene end was trimmed by 1 base and the J gene end by 6 bases; junction bases not matched to a gene: 3. CDR3 sequence reads: CASSEGSGVEQYF. The DNA for the CDR3 is TGTGCCAGCAGTGAAGGGAGCGGGGTCGAGCAGTACTTC.

The gene calls are TRBV7-9 and TRBJ2-5; tentative D call: TRBD2 (7 bases). V lost 5 bases and J 5 bases, leaving 21 bases between the germline ends. Germline V gives CDR1 SEHNR, CDR2 FQNEAQ (reference sequence). This CDR3 has 16 residues. CDR3 nucleotides: TGTGCCAGCAGCCCGCCCCTTGGGGGGGGCGTGGAGACCCAGTACTTC. Translation gives CASSPPLGGGVETQYF.

This clone was counted once. The CDR3 reads CASSQDGRDNQPQHF. DNA of the CDR3: TGTGCCAGCAGCCAAGATGGCAGGGACAATCAGCCCCAGCATTTT. The chain links TRBV4-2 to TRBJ1-5, with D possibly being TRBD1 (5 bases). There are 15 residues in the CDR3. V lost 0 bases and J lost 3, with 9 bases in between. Germline CDR1 is LGHNA and CDR2 is YNFKEQ.

V usage is TRBV5-1 and J usage is TRBJ1-2; no definite D call. Germline V lookup: CDR1 SGHRS, CDR2 YFSETQ. The CDR3 is 13 residues long. Trimming cost V 4 bases and J 1 base, with 8 bases left between them. Written as DNA, the CDR3 is TGCGCCAGCAGCCCAGAGGATAACTATGGCTACACCTTC. This gives the protein CASSPEDNYGYTF.

J is TRBJ1-5 and V is TRBV28; TRBD1 is a possible D gene (5 bases). The ends were cut back, 5 bases at V and 2 bases at J, with 19 bases in the middle. The germline CDR1 and CDR2 sequences are MDHEN and SYDVKM. There are 17 residues in the CDR3. The CDR3 spells CASSPPAGGLGNQPQHF. CDR3 DNA: TGTGCCAGCAGTCCCCCGGCGGGGGGATTAGGCAATCAGCCCCAGCATTTT.

The gene calls are TRBV5-4 and TRBJ1-5; unclear D gene. V was trimmed by 0 bases and J by 5 bases, leaving 9 bases between them. From germline, CDR1 is SGHNT and CDR2 YYREEE (reference sequence). The CDR3 spans 14 residues. The CDR3 sequence is CASSLAGVDQPQHF. The CDR3 nucleotides read TGTGCCAGCAGCTTGGCCGGGGTTGATCAGCCCCAGCATTTT.

V and J are TRBV19 and TRBJ2-7; tentatively, D is TRBD1 (6 bases). V was cut by 4 bases and J by 2 bases, with 12 bases left in between. Germline values: CDR1 LNHDA, CDR2 SQIVND (reference sequence). This CDR3 spans 14 amino acids. The CDR3: CASSNRDGPYEQYF. The CDR3, as DNA: TGTGCCAGTAGTAACAGGGACGGTCCCTACGAGCAGTACTTC.

This rearrangement joins TRBV19 to TRBJ1-4, with 9 positions matching TRBD1. The CDR3 contains 16 residues. In germline, CDR1 is LNHDA, CDR2 SQIVND (reference sequence). V was pared by 5 bases and J by 8 bases, with 12 bases of the junction left unmatched. CDR3: CASSRLWDREGEKLFF. CDR3 sequence (DNA): TGTGCCAGTAGTCGACTGTGGGACAGGGAGGGGGAAAAACTGTTTTTT.